These 14 T cell receptor beta chains originate from one sample sequenced in a study of cytomegalovirus exposure and HLA in healthy donors. Sequencing was performed with immunoSEQ multiplex PCR; in TCRdb, only in-frame clones are kept and a portion is missing. The data contain 150,000 to 200,000 clones, about 81% of them singletons. Sequenced: PBMCs. The receptors shown here come from a woman in her 30s in good health and CMV-seronegative.

The chain links TRBV5-1 to TRBJ2-7, with TRBD1 matching 9 bases. The germline V gene has CDR1 SGHRS and CDR2 YFSETQ. V was clipped by 2 bases and J by 2 bases; unmatched bases: 11. The CDR3 length is 17 residues. In nucleotides, the CDR3 is TGCGCCAGCAGCTTAGCAACAGGGGGCTTCATCGCCTACGAGCAGTACTTC. It specifies CASSLATGGFIAYEQYF.

This chain joins TRBV5-1 and TRBJ2-1; 8 bases are a match to TRBD1. The germline V gene has CDR1 SGHRS and CDR2 YFSETQ. V was clipped by 0 bases and J by 9 bases; unmatched bases: 11. The CDR3 spans 16 residues. In DNA, the CDR3 is TGCGCCAGCAGCTTGGGGACAGGGCCTGGGGTTGGTGAGCAGTTCTTC. Translating gives CASSLGTGPGVGEQFF.

This clone was recorded many times. The chain joins TRBV28 to TRBJ1-2; D unclear. The CDR3 has 12 residues. Germline CDR1 reads MDHEN; CDR2 reads SYDVKM. V lost 3 bases and J lost 2, with 4 bases in between. Here the CDR3 DNA reads TGTGCCAGCAGTTTGCGGAACTATGGCTACACCTTC. Translation gives CASSLRNYGYTF.

The chain links TRBV10-3 to TRBJ1-1; possibly TRBD1 for D (6 bases). The CDR3 spans 16 residues. The germline V gene encodes CDR1 ENHRY and CDR2 SYGVKD. Trimming removed 9 bases from V and 1 base from J, with 21 bases in between. The CDR3 is CAMQFGTTQSNTEAFF. Here the CDR3 DNA reads TGTGCCATGCAGTTCGGGACAACCCAGTCGAACACTGAAGCTTTCTTT.

Note on this clone: The sample holds other DNA sequences that translate to the same CDR3. The V and J genes are TRBV7-9 and TRBJ2-5; 7 nucleotides match TRBD2. The CDR3 has 12 residues. From germline, CDR1 is SEHNR and CDR2 FQNEAQ (reference sequence). V trimming: 3 bases; J trimming: 5 bases; junction bases outside the gene matches: 0. The CDR3 DNA reads as TGTGCCAGCAGCTTCGGGGGGGAGACCCAGTACTTC. Translation: CASSFGGETQYF. Based on the CDR3 plus reference TRBV7-9 and TRBJ2-5, the full variable domain is DTGVSQNPRHKITKRGQNVTFRCDPISEHNRLYWYRQTLGQGPEFLTYFQNEAQLEKSRLLSDRFSAERPKGSFSTLEIQRTEQGDSAMYLCASSFGGETQYFGPGTRLLVL.

The V call is TRBV4-1, the J call TRBJ2-3; no clear D gene. V shed 3 bases and J shed 4 bases, with 5 bases lying between them. The CDR3 loop spans 12 amino acids. The germline V gene has CDR1 MGHRA and CDR2 YSYEKL. Here the CDR3 reads CASSHPADTQYF. The CDR3 DNA is TGCGCCAGCAGCCACCCGGCAGATACGCAGTATTTT.

This clone showed up just a few times. The chain recombines TRBV7-2 with TRBJ2-1; TRBD2 might be the D (6 bases). The CDR3 spans 12 residues. V gave up 5 bases and J gave up 13 bases, with 15 bases separating them. From germline, CDR1 is SGHTA and CDR2 FQGNSA. The chain's CDR3 is CASSLDYSRQFF. In DNA, the CDR3 is TGTGCCAGCAGCCTGGACTATTCTCGCCAGTTCTTC.

The genes are TRBV5-1 and TRBJ2-3; weak D call: TRBD1 (5 bases). This CDR3 spans 16 amino acids. The germline CDR1 and CDR2 sequences are SGHRS and YFSETQ. The ends were cut back, 1 base at V and 2 bases at J, with 14 bases in the middle. The CDR3 nucleotides are TGCGCCAGCAGCTTGTGGGGCTCCTCTAACACAGATACGCAGTATTTT. This encodes CASSLWGSSNTDTQYF.

The rearrangement joins TRBV5-6 to TRBJ2-7, with a tentative D call TRBD2 (6 bases). The CDR3 is made up of 15 amino acids. Trimming removed 2 bases at V and 5 bases at J, with 17 bases between. Germline values: CDR1 SGHDT, CDR2 YYEEEE. The CDR3 nucleotides read TGTGCCAGCAGCTTTACCGGGGGTGGCCTTAACGAGCAGTACTTC. It is translated as CASSFTGGGLNEQYF.

The chain uses TRBV5-4 and TRBJ2-2; 9 positions match TRBD2. The length of the CDR3 is 18 residues. Germline values: CDR1 SGHNT, CDR2 YYREEE (reference sequence). V shed 3 bases and J 4 bases; nucleotides not matched to a gene: 13. The CDR3 sequence is CASSSKSRGGRGTGELFF. Here the CDR3 DNA reads TGTGCCAGCAGCTCGAAATCTCGGGGCGGGAGGGGCACCGGGGAGCTGTTTTTT.

V and J are TRBV4-2 and TRBJ1-2; 9 positions match TRBD1. V lost 1 base to trimming and J lost 7 bases; unmatched junction nucleotides: 10. Germline CDR1 and CDR2: LGHNA and YNFKEQ. This CDR3 contains 16 residues. The CDR3 loop reads CASSQGVGTGTGGYTF. CDR3 DNA sequence: TGTGCCAGCAGCCAAGGGGTAGGGACAGGGACTGGTGGCTACACCTTC.

The chain has TRBV2 and TRBJ2-1; TRBD2 matches at 13 bases. The V gene's germline CDR1 is SNHLY and CDR2 FYNNEI. The CDR3 has 15 amino acids. With V trimmed by 3 bases and J by 6 bases, 2 bases remained unmatched. The CDR3 loop is CASSETSGRFNEQFF. CDR3 in DNA: TGTGCCAGCAGTGAGACTAGCGGGAGGTTCAATGAGCAGTTCTTC.

V and J are TRBV5-6 and TRBJ1-2; the match to TRBD1 covers 7 bases. The CDR3 runs 15 residues. V dropped 4 bases and J dropped 4; count of bases not matched to a gene: 10. Germline CDR1 reads SGHDT; CDR2 reads YYEEEE. CDR3 loop: CASSPDGGGPYGYTF. DNA of the CDR3: TGTGCCAGCAGCCCGGACGGAGGGGGCCCCTATGGCTACACCTTC.

The chain has TRBV6-5 and TRBJ2-5; D might be TRBD1 (6 bases). This CDR3 comprises 14 residues. With 8 bases removed from V and 1 base from J, the gap between germline ends came to 14 bases. The germline CDR1 and CDR2 sequences are MNHEY and SVGAGI. The CDR3 loop reads CASRKQGRQETQYF. The CDR3, as DNA: TGTGCCAGCCGAAAACAGGGCCGCCAAGAGACCCAGTACTTC.